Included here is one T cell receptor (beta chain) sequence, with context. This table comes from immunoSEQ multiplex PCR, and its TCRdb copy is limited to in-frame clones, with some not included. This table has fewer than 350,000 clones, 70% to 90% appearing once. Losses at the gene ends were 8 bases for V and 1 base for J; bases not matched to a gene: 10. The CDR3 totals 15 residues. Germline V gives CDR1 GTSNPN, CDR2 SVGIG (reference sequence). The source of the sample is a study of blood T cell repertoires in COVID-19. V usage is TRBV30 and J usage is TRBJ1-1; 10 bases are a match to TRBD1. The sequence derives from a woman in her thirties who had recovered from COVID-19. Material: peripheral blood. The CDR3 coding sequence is TGTGCCCGCCGTCCCGGGACAGGGGCGAACACTGAAGCTTTCTTT. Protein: CARRPGTGANTEAFF.